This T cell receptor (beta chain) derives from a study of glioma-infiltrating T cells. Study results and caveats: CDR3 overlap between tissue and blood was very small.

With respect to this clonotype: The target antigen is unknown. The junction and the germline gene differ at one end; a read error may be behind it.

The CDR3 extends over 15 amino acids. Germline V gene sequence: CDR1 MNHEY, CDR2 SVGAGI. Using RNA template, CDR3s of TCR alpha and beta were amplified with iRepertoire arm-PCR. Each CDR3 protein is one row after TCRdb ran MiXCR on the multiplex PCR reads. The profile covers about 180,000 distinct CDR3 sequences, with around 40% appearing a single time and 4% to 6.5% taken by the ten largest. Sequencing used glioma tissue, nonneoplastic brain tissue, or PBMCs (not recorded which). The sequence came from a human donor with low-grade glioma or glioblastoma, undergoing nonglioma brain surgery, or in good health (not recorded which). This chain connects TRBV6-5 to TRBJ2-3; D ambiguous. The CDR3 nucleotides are TGTGCCACCAGTGACGTGATCTCTAGAAAAGATACGCAGTATTTT. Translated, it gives CATSDVISRKDTQYF.